This TCR beta chain was recorded in a study of T cell responses to AZD1222 COVID-19 vaccine. Study-level information: Pooling was applied to second doses at about 4 or about 12 weeks. Study results and caveats: Two doses of AZD1222 preceded a rise in Spike-specific TCR breadth and depth. It should be noted that donors were predominantly white British and more often female, and clonal diversity was possibly underestimated. Regions left unmutated in variants are reportedly the target of nearly half of spike-specific TCRs.

Notes on this clone: Its antigen is still unknown.

The repertoire was sequenced with immunoSEQ multiplex PCR; TCRdb's copy has only in-frame clones and lacks some. The table has 150,000 to 200,000 clones, about 94% seen once. This CDR3 is 13 amino acids long. Germline CDR1 reads SGHVS; CDR2 reads FQNEAQ. V was cut by 8 bases and J by 8 bases, with 15 bases left in between. Material: peripheral blood, obtained on day 0 of AZD1222 vaccination. J is TRBJ2-2 and V is TRBV7-8; tentatively, D is TRBD1 (5 bases). This sequence originates from an adult in good health. The CDR3, as DNA: TGTGCCAGCTCGAAGGGGTCTGGAGGGGAGCTGTTTTTT. This gives the protein CASSKGSGGELFF.